This T cell receptor beta chain was profiled in a study of blood T cell repertoires in COVID-19. Study at large: The samples span acute and convalescent COVID-19 from the United States, Italy and Spain. PBMCs, B-cell-depleted T cells, or T cells provided the cDNA or gDNA that made up the material.

Looked up from germline, CDR1 is SGDLS and CDR2 is YYNGEE. V gave up 3 bases and J gave up 3 bases, with 13 bases separating them. This CDR3 spans 14 amino acids. Profiling relied on immunoSEQ multiplex PCR, and the TCRdb table lists in-frame clones only, not all of them. The sample includes about 140,000 clones, approximately 89% seen only once; the top ten take more than 9%. This clone occurred many times. The specimen was peripheral blood. This sequence originates from a man in his sixties with active or convalescent COVID-19. The genes are TRBV9 and TRBJ2-7; possible D gene TRBD1, 6 bases. The CDR3 sequence is CASSEDSPGYEQYF. CDR3 nucleotides: TGTGCCAGCAGCGAGGACAGTCCTGGCTACGAGCAGTACTTC.